These T cell receptor beta chains were read from a single sample in a study of T cells in Graves' hyperthyroidism and ophthalmopathy. Using its own MiXCR run on the multiplex PCR reads, TCRdb lists one record per CDR3 protein. Of approximately 100,000 distinct CDR3 sequences listed, over 45% are singletons. The sample comprised blood. These receptors all stem from a middle-aged man with Graves' hyperthyroidism. The CDR3 runs from the conserved cysteine through the conserved F or W. D genes are given only for firm matches. Clone size is not always given. Where it is, it says once, few, many or a class for expanded clones.

V gene	D gene	clone size	J gene	CDR3 DNA	CDR3 protein
TRBV5-1	.	many	TRBJ2-5	TGCGCCAGCAGCTTGTATAAGGGCCAAGAGACCCAGTACTTC	CASSLYKGQETQYF
TRBV15	.	.	TRBJ2-7	TGTGCCACCAGCAGCAACAGATACGAGCAGTACTTC	CATSSNRYEQYF
TRBV5-1	.	many	TRBJ2-1	TGCGCCGGCAGCTTGGAATCAGGAGAGCAGTTCTTC	CAGSLESGEQFF
TRBV29-1	.	.	TRBJ2-5	TGCAGCGCCGACAGAAAAGAGACCCAGTACTTC	CSADRKETQYF
TRBV29-1	TRBD2	many	TRBJ2-7	TGCAGCGTCCTGGGGGGGAGTGGCGACGAGCAGTACTTC	CSVLGGSGDEQYF
TRBV20-1	.	many	TRBJ2-3	TGCAGTGCCCGACTAGGGGGAGATACGCAGTATTTT	CSARLGGDTQYF
TRBV9	.	many	TRBJ1-2	TGTGCCAGCAGCTCAGCAGATAACTATGGCTACACCTTC	CASSSADNYGYTF
TRBV10-2	TRBD2	many	TRBJ2-3	TGCGCCAGCAGTGTAGCGGGGAGCACAGATACGCAGTATTTT	CASSVAGSTDTQYF
TRBV28	.	many	TRBJ1-5	TGTGCCAGCAGTTTTTCGGGAGCAGAACAGCCCCAGCATTTT	CASSFSGAEQPQHF
TRBV28	.	.	TRBJ2-3	TGTGCCAGCAGTTTACTAGGGCCCGGAACAGATACGCAGTATTTT	CASSLLGPGTDTQYF
TRBV20-1	.	.	TRBJ2-7	TGCAGTGCTAGGAATCCAAGACAAGGCTACGAGCAGTACTTC	CSARNPRQGYEQYF
TRBV20-1	TRBD2	many	TRBJ2-3	TGCAGTGCCCCGACCGGGGGGGCTAGCGGGAGTACAGATACGCAGTATTTT	CSAPTGGASGSTDTQYF
TRBV24-1	TRBD2	.	TRBJ2-1	TGTGCCACCAGTGATCCAGTGGCGGGAGACAATGAGCAGTTCTTC	CATSDPVAGDNEQFF